This record covers a single T cell receptor beta chain. Its antigen has not been determined. No much larger clone is present one base from it, and per-base qualities are unavailable. The data stem from a study of T cell responses to AZD1222 COVID-19 vaccine (dated by TCRdb to the early 2020s). Background on the whole study: A total of 230 to 250 trial participants underwent TCR sequencing, of whom under 220 had received two doses of AZD1222 and about 25 had received two doses of the MenACWY control vaccine. Trial participants were enrolled into age subgroups of 18-55, 56-69 and 70-plus years, which contained about 150, 27 and 61 TCR-sequenced participants, respectively. Findings and caveats that apply to the study as a whole: Reportedly, almost half of the unique spike-specific TCRs recognized epitopes lying outside the regions that are mutated in the B.1.351 and B.1.1.7 variants. No day 14 peak-response samples were available, so repertoires were characterized only after the peak T cell response. The whole spike protein was spanned by vaccine-associated CD4 TCRs, and dominant responses were seen in regions 160-218 and 743-854. Spike-specific TCR breadth and depth rose significantly after two AZD1222 doses compared with day 0 and with MenACWY recipients. Conclusions about previously exposed vaccinees are limited, since just 6 or 7 AZD1222 recipients were seropositive for SARS-CoV-2 at baseline. In the small 56-69-year group, the increase in depth fell short of significance, most likely because of low power. Most participants were white British and females outnumbered males, and the authors suggested that clonal diversity may have been underestimated.

The sample's time point, from its label and the paper: about 28 days (+/-7) after the second vaccine dose. AZD1222 recipients with second doses at about 4 weeks or about 12 weeks were pooled, because spike-specific TCR depth and breadth did not differ between schedules. Vaccinee samples were obtained from the UK trials COV001 and COV002, which included a single-blind randomized controlled phase 2/3 trial of AZD1222 (ChAdOx1 nCoV-19) in healthy adults. For TCRbeta chain sequencing, PBMC samples were collected from trial participants at day 0 and at day 28 after the second dose. The CDR3 regions of human TCRbeta chains were subjected to immunosequencing. The authors processed their data as follows. Repertoire TCRs were matched against a reference library of SARS-CoV-2-specific TCRs generated with the MIRA antigen-specificity platform. Breadth was defined as the fraction of unique TCRs that were SARS-CoV-2-associated, and depth was defined as the fraction of total T cells that were SARS-CoV-2-associated. Using the MIRA data, each spike-specific TCR was assigned both to the spike region to which the TCR was reactive and to a CD4 or CD8 class. Log10-transformed breadth and depth values were compared by one-way ANOVA with Sidak's multiple comparisons tests. TCRdb holds this immuneACCESS table with in-frame rearrangements only. Some clones are missing; in checked studies, unresolved V genes explain under half, and the rest has no known cause. For V, J and clone size, that table is used; D and trimming come from the DNA. This sample lists about 69,000 clones; roughly 80% were detected once. The top ten hold about 14% of the sample.

The sequences come from peripheral blood, collected 28 days after the second AZD1222 dose. The clonotype originates from an adult who received the AZD1222 COVID-19 vaccine.

Here is the DNA: TGCGCCAGCAGCCCGGGGGGCGTTGTCTATGGCTACACCTTC. This encodes CASSPGGVVYGYTF. The receptor chain draws on TRBV5-1 and TRBJ1-2; the D gene is perhaps TRBD1, on 6 matching bases. The germline V gene provides CDR1 SGHRS and CDR2 YFSETQ. Trimming costs V 4 bases and J 4 bases, and their ends lie 14 bases apart. The CDR3 runs 14 amino acids, cysteine and phenylalanine included. CDR3 DNA is the only sequence kept; it has 42 bases, read in frame from the first base.